This T cell receptor (beta chain) originates from a study of PD-1 blockade in classical Hodgkin lymphoma. Whole-study context: Each patient was given nivolumab 3 mg/kg through a vein every 2 weeks.

This sample's time point: cycle 4 day 1 (C4D1), after less than seven weeks of nivolumab. Patients all relapsed after autologous stem cell transplantation, and there was variation in brentuximab vedotin exposure. Study-level points and caveats: Patients were excluded if nivolumab began under 1 year after ASCT (the autologous transplant). A significant rise in TCR diversity was seen by C4D1 for CD4+ cells but not for CD8+ cells.

Some clones are missing from TCRdb's copy, which holds only in-frame ones; the method was immunoSEQ multiplex PCR. The sample has about 89,000 clones, about nine tenths seen once; the top ten hold around 2.7%. Note on this clone: Its antigen is unidentified.

The junction had 3 bases not matched to a gene; V was cut back by 4 bases and J by 2 bases. Per the germline V gene, CDR1 is SGHNT and CDR2 is YYREEE (reference sequence). The CDR3 loop spans 14 amino acids. This TCR derives from a human donor with classical Hodgkin lymphoma. The V and J genes are TRBV5-4 and TRBJ1-3; 7 nucleotides match TRBD1. The sequencing here drew on peripheral blood mononuclear cells (PBMCs), taken before the fourth cycle of nivolumab. Here the CDR3 reads CASSPGTAGNTIYF. As DNA, the CDR3 is TGTGCCAGCAGCCCGGGGACAGCTGGAAACACCATATATTTT.